This T cell receptor (beta chain) originates from a study of blood T cell repertoires in COVID-19. About the study: T cells, B-cell-depleted T cells, or PBMCs provided the cDNA or gDNA that served as material.

Sequenced by immunoSEQ multiplex PCR; TCRdb stores in-frame clones only, minus some. This table holds 250,000 to 350,000 clones, over 75% found once. The CDR3 is made up of 15 amino acids. Unmatched junction bases numbered 6, after V lost 1 base and J lost 3 bases. The germline V gene has CDR1 SGHTA and CDR2 FQGNSA. Sequenced material: peripheral blood. This chain joins TRBV7-2 and TRBJ2-7; 7 bases are shared with TRBD2. This clonotype was sampled from a human donor with COVID-19, enrolled during active disease. The donor label of this sample is uncertain. The CDR3 region has the DNA TGTGCCAGCAGCTTAGGTACTAGCGACCTCTACGAGCAGTACTTC. Amino acid sequence: CASSLGTSDLYEQYF.